Detailed here is one T cell receptor beta chain. This specimen belongs to a study of T cell repertoires in ileal Crohn's disease. Time point given: neoterminal ileum biopsy at postoperative endoscopy, about 6 months after surgery. Included were adult ileal or ileocolonic Crohn's patients indicated for ileocolonic resection. This table comes from immunoSEQ multiplex PCR, and its TCRdb copy is limited to in-frame clones, with some not included. This table has around 560 clones, approximately 88% appearing once. The V gene's germline CDR1 is SGHRS and CDR2 YFSETQ. There are 16 residues in the CDR3. Trimming at V came to 4 bases and at J to 7 bases, leaving 9 bases not matched to a gene.

This chain links TRBV5-1 with TRBJ1-5; TRBD1 matches at 12 bases. The specimen sequenced was ileal tissue. This TCR was recovered from an adult with Crohn's disease. The CDR3 DNA is TGCGCCAGCAGCCCGGGACAGGGGGCGATTGGACAGCCCCAGCATTTT. It specifies CASSPGQGAIGQPQHF.